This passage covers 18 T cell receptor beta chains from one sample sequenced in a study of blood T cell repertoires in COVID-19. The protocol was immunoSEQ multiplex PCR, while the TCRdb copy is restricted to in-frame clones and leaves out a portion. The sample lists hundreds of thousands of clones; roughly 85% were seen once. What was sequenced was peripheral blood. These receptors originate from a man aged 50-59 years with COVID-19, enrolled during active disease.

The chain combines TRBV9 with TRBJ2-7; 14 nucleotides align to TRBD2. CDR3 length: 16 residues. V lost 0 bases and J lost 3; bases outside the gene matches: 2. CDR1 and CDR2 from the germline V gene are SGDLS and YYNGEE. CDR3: CASSVGGTSGGYEQYF. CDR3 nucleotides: TGTGCCAGCAGCGTAGGAGGGACTAGCGGGGGCTACGAGCAGTACTTC.

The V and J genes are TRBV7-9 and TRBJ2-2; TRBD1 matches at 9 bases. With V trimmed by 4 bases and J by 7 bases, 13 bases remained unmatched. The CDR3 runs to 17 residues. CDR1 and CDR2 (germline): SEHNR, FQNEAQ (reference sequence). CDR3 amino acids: CASSSTAGTGFSGELFF. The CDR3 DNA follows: TGTGCCAGCAGCTCCACCGCCGGGACAGGGTTCAGCGGGGAGCTGTTTTTT.

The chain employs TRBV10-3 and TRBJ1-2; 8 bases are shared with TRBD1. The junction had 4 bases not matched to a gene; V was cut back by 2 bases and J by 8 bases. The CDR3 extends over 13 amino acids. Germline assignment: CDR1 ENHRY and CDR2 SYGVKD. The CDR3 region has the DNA TGTGCCATCAGTGAGCAGGGGGCCCACGGCTACACCTTC. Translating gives CAISEQGAHGYTF.

CDR3 sequence: CASSLDSRLAGSEQYF. The CDR3 DNA reads TGTGCCAGCAGCTTAGATTCCAGACTAGCGGGGTCCGAGCAGTACTTC. The V gene is TRBV11-2, the J gene TRBJ2-7, with TRBD2 matching over 11 bases. Germline CDR1 reads SGHAT; CDR2 reads FQNNGV. J lost 6 bases, V lost 0 bases, and 7 bases had no gene match. CDR3 size: 16 residues. Full variable domain (missing parts from reference TRBV11-2 and TRBJ2-7): EAGVAQSPRYKIIEKRQSVAFWCNPISGHATLYWYQQILGQGPKLLIQFQNNGVVDDSQLPKDRFSAERLKGVDSTLKIQPAKLEDSAVYLCASSLDSRLAGSEQYFGPGTRLTVT.

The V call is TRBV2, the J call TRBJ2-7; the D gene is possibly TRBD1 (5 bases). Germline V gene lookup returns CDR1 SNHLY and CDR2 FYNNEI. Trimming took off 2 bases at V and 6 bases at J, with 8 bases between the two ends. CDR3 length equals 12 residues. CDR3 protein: CASSEQGGEQYF. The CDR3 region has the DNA TGTGCCAGCAGTGAACAGGGCGGCGAGCAGTACTTC.

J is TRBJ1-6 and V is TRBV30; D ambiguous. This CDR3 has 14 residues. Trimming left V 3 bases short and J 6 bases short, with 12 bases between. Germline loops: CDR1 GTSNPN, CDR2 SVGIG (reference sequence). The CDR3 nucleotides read TGTGCCTGGAGATTTTCCGGGGTTAATTCACCCCTCCACTTT. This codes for CAWRFSGVNSPLHF. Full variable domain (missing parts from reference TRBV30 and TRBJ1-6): SQTIHQWPATLVQPVGSPLSLECTVEGTSNPNLYWYRQAAGRGLQLLFYSVGIGQISSEVPQNLSASRPQDRQFILSSKKLLLSDSGFYLCAWRFSGVNSPLHFGNGTRLTVT.

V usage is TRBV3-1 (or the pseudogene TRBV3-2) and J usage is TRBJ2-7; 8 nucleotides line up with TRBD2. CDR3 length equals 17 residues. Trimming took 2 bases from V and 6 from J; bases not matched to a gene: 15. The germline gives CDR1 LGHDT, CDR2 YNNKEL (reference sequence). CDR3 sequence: CASSQLFLSSGGGEQYF. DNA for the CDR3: TGTGCCAGCAGCCAATTATTTCTGTCCAGCGGGGGTGGCGAGCAGTACTTC.

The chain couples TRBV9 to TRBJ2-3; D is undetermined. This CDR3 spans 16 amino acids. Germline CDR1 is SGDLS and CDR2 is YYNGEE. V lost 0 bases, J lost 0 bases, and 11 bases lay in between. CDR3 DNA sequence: TGTGCCAGCAGCGTAGGTGCCTACTCTAGCACAGATACGCAGTATTTT. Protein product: CASSVGAYSSTDTQYF.

DNA for the CDR3: TGTGCCATCAGTGACGAGAGGCAGCCCCAGCATTTT. This encodes CAISDERQPQHF. This chain connects TRBV10-3 to TRBJ1-5; D is ambiguous. The length of the CDR3 is 12 residues. The germline V gene encodes CDR1 ENHRY and CDR2 SYGVKD. Trimming removed 3 bases at V and 7 bases at J, with 7 bases between.

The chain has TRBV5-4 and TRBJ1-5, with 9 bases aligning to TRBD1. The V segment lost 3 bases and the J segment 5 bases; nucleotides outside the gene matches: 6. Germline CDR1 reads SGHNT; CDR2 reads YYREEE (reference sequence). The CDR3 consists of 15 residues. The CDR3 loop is CASSSGQGNDQPQHF. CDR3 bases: TGTGCCAGCAGCTCGGGACAGGGTAACGATCAGCCCCAGCATTTT.

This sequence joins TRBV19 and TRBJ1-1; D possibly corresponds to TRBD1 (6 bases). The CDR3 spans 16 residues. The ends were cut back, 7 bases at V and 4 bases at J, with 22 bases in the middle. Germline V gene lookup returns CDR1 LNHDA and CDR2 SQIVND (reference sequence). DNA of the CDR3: TGTGCCAGTACCCCTAGGGGGGGCAGCGGGAGCACTGAAGCTTTCTTT. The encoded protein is CASTPRGGSGSTEAFF.

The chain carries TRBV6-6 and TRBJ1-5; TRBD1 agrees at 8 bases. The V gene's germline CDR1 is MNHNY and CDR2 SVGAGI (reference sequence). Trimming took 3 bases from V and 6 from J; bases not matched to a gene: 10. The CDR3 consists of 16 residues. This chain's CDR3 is CASSYPDRDVGQPQHF. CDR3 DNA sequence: TGTGCCAGCAGTTATCCGGACAGGGATGTTGGTCAGCCCCAGCATTTT.

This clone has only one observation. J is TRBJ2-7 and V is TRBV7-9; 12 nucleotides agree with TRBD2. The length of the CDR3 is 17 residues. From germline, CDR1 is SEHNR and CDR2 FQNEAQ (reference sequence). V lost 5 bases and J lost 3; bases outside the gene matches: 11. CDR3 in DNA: TGTGCCAGCAGCCGACCTAGCGGGGGGGCCGGGATCTACGAGCAGTACTTC. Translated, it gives CASSRPSGGAGIYEQYF. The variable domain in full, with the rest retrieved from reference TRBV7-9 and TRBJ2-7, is DTGVSQNPRHKITKRGQNVTFRCDPISEHNRLYWYRQTLGQGPEFLTYFQNEAQLEKSRLLSDRFSAERPKGSFSTLEIQRTEQGDSAMYLCASSRPSGGAGIYEQYFGPGTRLTVT.

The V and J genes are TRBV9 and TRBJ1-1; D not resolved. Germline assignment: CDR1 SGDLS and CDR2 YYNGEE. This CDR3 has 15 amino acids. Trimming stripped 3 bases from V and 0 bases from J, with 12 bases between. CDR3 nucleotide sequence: TGTGCCAGCAGCGCTCTAGACGGGATGAACACTGAAGCTTTCTTT. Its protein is CASSALDGMNTEAFF.

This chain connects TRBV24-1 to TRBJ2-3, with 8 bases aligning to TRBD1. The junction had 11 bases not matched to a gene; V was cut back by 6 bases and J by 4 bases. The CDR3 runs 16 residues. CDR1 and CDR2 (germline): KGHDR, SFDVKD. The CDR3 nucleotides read TGTGCCACCAGTCCGAACAGGGGGAAGAGGGCAGATACGCAGTATTTT. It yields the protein CATSPNRGKRADTQYF.

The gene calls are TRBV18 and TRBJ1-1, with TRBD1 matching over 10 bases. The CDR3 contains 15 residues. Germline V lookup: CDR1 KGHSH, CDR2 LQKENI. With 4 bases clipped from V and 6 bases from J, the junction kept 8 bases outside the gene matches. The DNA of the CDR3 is TGTGCCAGCTCACTTAAGACAGGGGGCAACGCTGAAGCTTTCTTT. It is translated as CASSLKTGGNAEAFF.

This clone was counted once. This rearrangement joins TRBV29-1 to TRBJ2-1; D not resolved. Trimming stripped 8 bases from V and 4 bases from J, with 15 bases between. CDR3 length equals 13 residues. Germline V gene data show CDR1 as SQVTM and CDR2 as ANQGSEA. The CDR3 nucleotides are TGCAGCCTAAGCCCGAGAGGTTACAATGAGCAGTTCTTC. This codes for CSLSPRGYNEQFF.

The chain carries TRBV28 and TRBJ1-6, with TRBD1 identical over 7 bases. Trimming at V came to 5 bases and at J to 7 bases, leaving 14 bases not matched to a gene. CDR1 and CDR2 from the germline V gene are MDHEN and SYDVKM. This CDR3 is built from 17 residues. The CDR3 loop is CASSGLQGISGNSPLHF. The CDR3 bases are TGTGCCAGCAGTGGGTTACAGGGGATTAGTGGGAATTCACCCCTCCACTTT.